A single sample is the source of the 25 T cell receptor beta chains below, sequenced in a study of control samples from healthy donors and cancer patients. Here immunoSEQ multiplex PCR was the method, and the copy in TCRdb shows in-frame clones only, minus some. This sample yields roughly 100,000 clones, of which 80% to 90% are seen a single time; 13% to 15% belongs to the top ten. Specimen: blood. The receptors were gathered from a man between 25 and 39 years old in good health.

The rearrangement uses TRBV9 and TRBJ2-1; tentative D call: TRBD1 (5 bases). Germline V gene lookup returns CDR1 SGDLS and CDR2 YYNGEE. The CDR3 is 15 amino acids. V lost 0 bases, J lost 0 bases, and 7 bases lay in between. For the CDR3, the DNA is TGTGCCAGCAGCGTAGAGGGGATCTCCTACAATGAGCAGTTCTTC. It is translated as CASSVEGISYNEQFF.

This clone was counted once. This chain uses TRBV2 with TRBJ2-1; 7 nucleotides match TRBD2. CDR3 length: 15 amino acids. CDR1 and CDR2 from the germline V gene are SNHLY and FYNNEI. Trimming cost V 4 bases and J 8 bases; bases outside gene matches: 11. CDR3: CASSVDGRYFDEQFF. The CDR3 DNA follows: TGTGCCAGCAGTGTTGACGGGAGGTATTTTGATGAGCAGTTCTTC.

The chain carries TRBV28 and TRBJ2-3, with D tentatively TRBD1 (5 bases). V lost 2 bases to trimming and J lost 7 bases, with 16 bases between them. In germline, CDR1 is MDHEN, CDR2 SYDVKM. The CDR3 is made up of 15 amino acids. CDR3 sequence: CASSLSGAKVNTQYF. The CDR3 DNA follows: TGTGCCAGCAGTTTAAGTGGGGCTAAAGTAAATACGCAGTATTTT.

The chain combines TRBV6-6 with TRBJ2-1; TRBD2 might be the D (5 bases). Germline CDR1 reads MNHNY; CDR2 reads SVGAGI (reference sequence). CDR3 length: 16 residues. V was trimmed by 0 bases and J by 6 bases, leaving 15 bases between them. The CDR3 bases are TGTGCCAGCAGTTACTCGATTCGGGGTGAGGGCAATGAGCAGTTCTTC. Encoded protein: CASSYSIRGEGNEQFF.

The V gene is TRBV2, the J gene TRBJ2-1; TRBD1 or TRBD2 may be the D gene (7 bases each). The ends were cut back, 3 bases at V and 4 bases at J, with 13 bases in the middle. CDR1 and CDR2 from the germline V gene are SNHLY and FYNNEI. This CDR3 has 15 amino acids. The CDR3 DNA reads as TGTGCCAGCAGTGATACCAGGGGGGGATACAATGAGCAGTTCTTC. Translation gives CASSDTRGGYNEQFF.

In DNA, the CDR3 is TGCGCCAGCAGCTTCCGACAGAGCTACAATGAGCAGTTCTTC. This encodes CASSFRQSYNEQFF. This rearrangement joins TRBV5-1 to TRBJ2-1; possible D gene TRBD1, 5 bases. CDR1 is SGHRS, CDR2 YFSETQ, per germline. This CDR3 region has 14 residues. Trimming left V 2 bases short and J 3 bases short, with 9 bases between.

V usage is TRBV13 and J usage is TRBJ2-3; D gene uncertain. CDR3 length: 16 amino acids. Trimming shortened V by 3 bases and J by 3 bases, and 16 bases separated the two germline ends. Per the germline V gene, CDR1 is PRHDT and CDR2 is FYEKMQ (reference sequence). The CDR3 region is CASSFRAHGATDTQYF. The CDR3 DNA follows: TGTGCCAGCAGCTTTCGGGCCCATGGAGCAACAGATACGCAGTATTTT.

V gene TRBV23-1 combines with J gene TRBJ1-2; 7 positions agree with TRBD1. TRBV23-1 is classed as an ORF, of uncertain function. This CDR3 comprises 14 residues. V lost 0 bases and J lost 6; bases outside the gene matches: 4. CDR3 amino acids: CASSQSGRGDGYTF. For the CDR3, the DNA is TGCGCCAGCAGTCAATCGGGCAGGGGGGATGGCTACACCTTC.

The chain uses TRBV4-1 and TRBJ2-1, with 10 bases identical to TRBD2. The CDR3 spans 18 residues. V lost 1 base, J lost 2 bases, and 8 bases stayed unmatched. Germline CDR1 and CDR2: MGHRA and YSYEKL. CDR3 sequence reads: CASSQVLAGDPPYNEQFF. CDR3 coding DNA: TGCGCCAGCAGCCAAGTCCTAGCGGGAGACCCCCCCTACAATGAGCAGTTCTTC.

The chain carries TRBV5-1 and TRBJ2-5; 12 nucleotides align to TRBD2. J lost 5 bases, V lost 4 bases, and 9 bases had no gene match. CDR1 and CDR2 from the germline V gene are SGHRS and YFSETQ. This CDR3 has 16 amino acids. CDR3 DNA sequence: TGCGCCAGCAGCCCTCTCACTAGCGGGAGGATCGAGACCCAGTACTTC. Translation: CASSPLTSGRIETQYF.

The V gene is TRBV7-9, the J gene TRBJ2-5, with D unclear. Germline CDR1 and CDR2: SEHNR and FQNEAQ (reference sequence). V was shortened by 2 bases and J by 5 bases, with 9 bases between the two germline ends. This CDR3 spans 13 amino acids. CDR3 in amino acids: CASSLSLSETQYF. CDR3 in DNA: TGTGCCAGCAGCTTAAGTTTATCGGAGACCCAGTACTTC.

V gene TRBV12-3 or TRBV12-4 combines with J gene TRBJ2-1; D not resolved. Trimming left V 3 bases short and J 8 bases short, with 5 bases between. This CDR3 region has 11 residues. The CDR3 here is CASSLLDEQFF. CDR3 coding DNA: TGTGCCAGCAGTTTGTTGGATGAGCAGTTCTTC.

The chain combines TRBV14 with TRBJ2-5, with D possibly matching TRBD2 (6 bases). The CDR3 is 15 amino acids. Germline V gene sequence: CDR1 SGHDN, CDR2 FVKESK. V lost 4 bases and J lost 5, with 17 bases in between. This CDR3 is CASSPQRRDSETQYF. DNA for the CDR3: TGTGCCAGCAGCCCCCAGAGGCGGGATAGCGAGACCCAGTACTTC.

The chain joins TRBV7-9 to TRBJ2-2; 11 bases are shared with TRBD2. CDR3 size: 16 residues. Germline values: CDR1 SEHNR, CDR2 FQNEAQ (reference sequence). The J segment lost 5 bases and the V segment lost 3 bases, leaving 5 bases of the junction unmatched. The CDR3 protein is CASSLGLAVGTGELFF. For the CDR3, the DNA is TGTGCCAGCAGCTTGGGACTAGCGGTAGGGACCGGGGAGCTGTTTTTT.

As concerns this clone: Compared with germline, one end of the junction differs, possibly owing to a read error. The genes are TRBV19 and TRBJ2-2, with 7 bases lining up with TRBD2. The germline V gene has CDR1 LNHDA and CDR2 SQIVND (reference sequence). The CDR3 totals 15 residues. The CDR3 DNA reads TGTGCCAGTAGTATTGTGGGAGGGTACACCGGGAAGCTGTTTTTT. Translation gives CASSIVGGYTGKLFF.

V usage is TRBV6-4 and J usage is TRBJ1-5; D is perhaps TRBD1 (6 bases). Deletions cut 2 bases from V and 6 bases from J, with 17 bases between. Germline V gene data show CDR1 as MRHNA and CDR2 as SNTAGT. The CDR3 spans 16 residues. This CDR3 reads CASSDEITGFSQPQHF. CDR3 DNA sequence: TGTGCCAGCAGTGACGAAATAACAGGGTTCAGTCAGCCCCAGCATTTT.

The V call is TRBV6-5, the J call TRBJ2-3, with 10 bases lining up with TRBD2. Trimming at V came to 4 bases and at J to 2 bases, leaving 3 bases not matched to a gene. The CDR3 totals 15 residues. CDR1 MNHEY and CDR2 SVGAGI come from the germline V gene. CDR3 sequence: CASSFGTSVTDTQYF. The CDR3 nucleotides read TGTGCCAGCAGTTTTGGGACTAGCGTCACAGATACGCAGTATTTT.

The rearrangement joins TRBV7-8 to TRBJ1-2; D is unresolved. CDR1 SGHVS and CDR2 FQNEAQ come from the germline V gene. The V end was cut by 5 bases, the J end by 4 bases, with 11 bases between. The CDR3 is made up of 13 amino acids. The CDR3 bases are TGTGCCAGCAGCAGAGGGCGGTCCTATGGCTACACCTTC. Residues: CASSRGRSYGYTF.

This rearrangement joins TRBV6-6 to TRBJ1-2; 7 positions match TRBD1. Germline V CDR1 and CDR2: MNHNY, SVGAGI (reference sequence). With V trimmed by 0 bases and J by 2 bases, 0 bases remained unmatched. This CDR3 region has 14 residues. The CDR3 sequence: CASSYSTGNYGYTF. The CDR3, as DNA: TGTGCCAGCAGTTACTCGACAGGGAACTATGGCTACACCTTC.

V gene TRBV9 combines with J gene TRBJ1-2; TRBD1 is a possible D gene (6 bases). In germline, CDR1 is SGDLS, CDR2 YYNGEE. V lost 1 base, J lost 6 bases, and 13 bases lay in between. The CDR3 extends over 14 amino acids. The CDR3 is CASSVYRESNGYTF. CDR3 DNA sequence: TGTGCCAGCAGCGTATACAGGGAAAGTAATGGCTACACCTTC.

This clone has only a few counts. This rearrangement joins TRBV7-3 to TRBJ2-7, with D perhaps TRBD1 (6 bases). In germline, CDR1 is SGHTA, CDR2 FQGTGA. The CDR3 extends over 15 amino acids. With 1 base removed from V and 2 bases from J, the gap between germline ends came to 12 bases. This CDR3 reads CASSLMQGRAYEQYF. CDR3 DNA: TGTGCCAGCAGCTTAATGCAGGGGCGTGCCTACGAGCAGTACTTC. The full variable domain, completed using reference TRBV7-3 and TRBJ2-7, is GAGVSQTPSNKVTEKGKYVELRCDPISGHTALYWYRQSLGQGPEFLIYFQGTGAADDSGLPNDRFFAVRPEGSVSTLKIQRTERGDSAVYLCASSLMQGRAYEQYFGPGTRLTVT.

The gene calls are TRBV9 and TRBJ1-4; 12 nucleotides match TRBD1. The germline V gene encodes CDR1 SGDLS and CDR2 YYNGEE. The J segment lost 8 bases and the V segment lost 2 bases, leaving 4 bases of the junction unmatched. The CDR3 is 15 amino acids. CDR3 DNA: TGTGCCAGCAGCGTCCTCGGGACAGGGGGCGAAAAACTGTTTTTT. This translates into CASSVLGTGGEKLFF.

The table lists this clone with a few counts. V gene TRBV4-3 combines with J gene TRBJ2-5; 11 nucleotides line up with TRBD2. CDR3 size: 16 residues. CDR1 and CDR2 from the germline V gene are LGHNA and YSLEER. V was clipped by 1 base and J by 4 bases; unmatched bases: 5. The CDR3 here is CASSQGISGGGETQYF. The CDR3, as DNA: TGCGCCAGCAGCCAAGGAATTAGCGGGGGGGGAGAGACCCAGTACTTC.

The chain employs TRBV15 and TRBJ1-1; D gene uncertain. Deletions cut 5 bases from V and 1 base from J, with 2 bases between. Per germline, CDR1 LNHNV and CDR2 YYDKDF (reference sequence). CDR3 length: 11 residues. The CDR3 DNA sequence: TGTGCCACCAGCTCGAACACTGAAGCTTTCTTT. Encoded protein: CATSSNTEAFF.

This chain connects TRBV6-5 to TRBJ2-7; 9 bases map to TRBD1. J was trimmed by 4 bases and V by 5 bases; bases with no gene match: 9. Germline V gene data show CDR1 as MNHEY and CDR2 as SVGAGI. This CDR3 spans 15 amino acids. CDR3 nucleotides: TGTGCCAGCAGTACTACAGGGGGCGTCGATTACGAGCAGTACTTC. Translating gives CASSTTGGVDYEQYF.